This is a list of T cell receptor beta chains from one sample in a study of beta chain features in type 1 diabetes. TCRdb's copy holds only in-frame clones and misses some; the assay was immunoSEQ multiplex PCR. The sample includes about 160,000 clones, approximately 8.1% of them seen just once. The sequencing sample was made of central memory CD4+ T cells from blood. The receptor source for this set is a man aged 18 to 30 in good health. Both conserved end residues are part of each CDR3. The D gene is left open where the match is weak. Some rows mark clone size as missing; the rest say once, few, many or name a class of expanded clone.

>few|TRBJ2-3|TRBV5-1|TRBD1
TGCGCCAGCAGCATGACAGGGTCCACAGATACGCAGTATTTT
CASSMTGSTDTQYF
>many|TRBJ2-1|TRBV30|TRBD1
TGTGCCTGGGGAACCGGGACAGGGAACATCGATGAGCAGTTCTTC
CAWGTGTGNIDEQFF
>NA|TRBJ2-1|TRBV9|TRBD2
TGTGCCAGCACCGGGACTAGCGGGGAGGGGGACAATGAGCAGTTCTTC
CASTGTSGEGDNEQFF
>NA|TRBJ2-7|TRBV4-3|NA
TGCGCCAGCAGCCAACGTTACGTGGGAGAGGTCTACGAGCAGTACTTC
CASSQRYVGEVYEQYF
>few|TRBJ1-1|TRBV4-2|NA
TGTGCCAGCAGCCAAGGTTCGGCGGGGAACACTGAAGCTTTCTTT
CASSQGSAGNTEAFF
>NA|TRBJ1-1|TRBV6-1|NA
TGTGCCAGCATAGTTCCGGGGGGAAACACTGAAGCTTTCTTT
CASIVPGGNTEAFF
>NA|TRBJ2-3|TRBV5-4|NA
TGTGCCAGCAGCTTAGCGGAAGGGGGATTTACGCAGTATTTT
CASSLAEGGFTQYF
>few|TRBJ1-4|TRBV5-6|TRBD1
TGTGCCAGCAGCTCCGGCACAGGGGCGGGTGAAAAACTGTTTTTT
CASSSGTGAGEKLFF
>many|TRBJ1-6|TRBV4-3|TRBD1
TGCGCCAGCAGCCAGACCGGGACAGGCAGATCACCCCTCCACTTT
CASSQTGTGRSPLHF
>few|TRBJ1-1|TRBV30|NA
TGTGCCTGGAGTACTAATTTGAACACTGAAGCTTTCTTT
CAWSTNLNTEAFF
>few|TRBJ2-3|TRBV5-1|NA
TGCGCCAGCAGCTGGGGGGAGACGGCGGGGGATACGCAGTATTTT
CASSWGETAGDTQYF
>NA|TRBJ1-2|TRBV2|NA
TGTGCCAGCAGTGCCCAGACAGAGATATATGGCTACACCTTC
CASSAQTEIYGYTF
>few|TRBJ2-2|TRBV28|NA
TGTGCCAGCCTAGACCGGGGGACCGGGGAGCTGTTTTTT
CASLDRGTGELFF
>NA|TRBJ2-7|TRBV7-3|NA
TGTGCCAGCAGCCCCGGCGGGTCTTCCTACGAGCAGTACTTC
CASSPGGSSYEQYF
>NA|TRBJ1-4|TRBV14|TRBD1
TGTGCCAGCAGCAGCCTGACAGGGGGGTTTTGGACTAATGAAAAACTGTTTTTT
CASSSLTGGFWTNEKLFF
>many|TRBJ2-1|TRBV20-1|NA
TGCAGTGCTAGTATCTACAATGAGCAGTTCTTC
CSASIYNEQFF
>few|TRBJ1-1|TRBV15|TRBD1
TGTGCCACCAGCCTACTAGACAGGGGGGGGTCTGAAGCTTTCTTT
CATSLLDRGGSEAFF
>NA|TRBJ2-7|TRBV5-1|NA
TGCGCCAGCAGCTTGGGGTTACAGGGACCATACGAGCAGTACTTC
CASSLGLQGPYEQYF
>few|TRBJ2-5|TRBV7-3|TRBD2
TGTGCCAGCAGCCTGACGGCACAACCGGGGGGGGAGACCCAGTACTTC
CASSLTAQPGGETQYF
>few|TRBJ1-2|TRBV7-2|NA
TGTGCCAGCAGCTTAGATCGGGGACTATATGGCTACACCTTC
CASSLDRGLYGYTF
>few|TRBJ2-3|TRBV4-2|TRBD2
TGTGCCAGCAGCCAAGATGGCGGGGGGGCCACAGATACGCAGTATTTT
CASSQDGGGATDTQYF
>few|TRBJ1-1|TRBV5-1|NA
TGCGCCAGCAGCTTGGTGGGGGGTACGAACACTGAAGCTTTCTTT
CASSLVGGTNTEAFF
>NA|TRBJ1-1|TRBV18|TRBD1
TGTGCCAGCTCACCGGCACAGGGGTTCACTGAAGCTTTCTTT
CASSPAQGFTEAFF
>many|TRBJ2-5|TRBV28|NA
TGTGCCAGCAAGGGGGGGCAAAGGCGAGAGACCCAGTACTTC
CASKGGQRRETQYF
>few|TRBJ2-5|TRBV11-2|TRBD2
TGTGCCAGCAGTCCCGGGGGGGCAGAGACCCAGTACTTC
CASSPGGAETQYF
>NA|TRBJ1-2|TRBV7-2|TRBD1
TGTGCCAGCAGCTTAGGAGACAGGGAGCGGTATGGCTACACCTTC
CASSLGDRERYGYTF
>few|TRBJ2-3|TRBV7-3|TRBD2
TGTGCCAGCAGCTTAAGGGGGACTAGCGGAAGCACAGATACGCAGTATTTT
CASSLRGTSGSTDTQYF
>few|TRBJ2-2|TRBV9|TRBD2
TGTGCCAGCAGCGGCGGGATAGGGAGGGACACCGGGGAGCTGTTTTTT
CASSGGIGRDTGELFF
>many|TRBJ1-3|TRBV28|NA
TGTGCCAGTTTTGGGGCAAACACCAAATATTTT
CASFGANTKYF
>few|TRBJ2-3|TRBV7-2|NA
TGTGCCAGCAGCTTAGCGACGAAGTTTTGGGGGCACACAGATACGCAGTATTTT
CASSLATKFWGHTDTQYF
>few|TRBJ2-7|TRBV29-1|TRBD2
TGCAGCGTTGAAGATACCGGGACTAGCGGGAGCTACGAGCAGTACTTC
CSVEDTGTSGSYEQYF